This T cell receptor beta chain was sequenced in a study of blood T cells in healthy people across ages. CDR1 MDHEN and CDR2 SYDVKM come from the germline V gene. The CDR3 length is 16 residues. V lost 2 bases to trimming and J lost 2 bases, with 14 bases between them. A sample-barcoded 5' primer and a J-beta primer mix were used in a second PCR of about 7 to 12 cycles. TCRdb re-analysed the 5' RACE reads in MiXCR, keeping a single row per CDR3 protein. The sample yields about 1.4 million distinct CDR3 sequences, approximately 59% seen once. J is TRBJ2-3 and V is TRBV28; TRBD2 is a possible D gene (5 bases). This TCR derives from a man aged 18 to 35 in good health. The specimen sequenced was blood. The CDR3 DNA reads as TGTGCCAGCAGTTTAGTCAGTCTAGCCCCCACAGATACGCAGTATTTT. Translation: CASSLVSLAPTDTQYF.